Listed here are 7 T cell receptor beta chains from one sample, sequenced in a study of cytomegalovirus exposure and HLA in healthy donors. Both 60 Vbeta primers and 13 Jbeta primers went into the PCR. Method: immunoSEQ multiplex PCR; TCRdb's copy keeps in-frame clones and lacks some. The sample consists of about 150,000 clones, approximately 70% of them appearing once. Sequenced: PBMCs. The receptors originated from a woman aged 18-29 years in good health and CMV-seronegative.

The V gene is TRBV2, the J gene TRBJ1-2; D unresolved. Trimming removed 6 bases at V and 8 bases at J, with 19 bases between. Germline V gives CDR1 SNHLY, CDR2 FYNNEI. This CDR3 has 14 amino acids. The DNA of the CDR3 is TGTGCCAGCAGACGACAAGGGCGGGGTGACGGCTACACCTTC. Its translation is CASRRQGRGDGYTF.

The chain combines TRBV12-5 with TRBJ2-3, with D perhaps matching TRBD1 (6 bases). The CDR3 runs to 15 residues. Germline V gene sequence: CDR1 LGHNT, CDR2 FRNRAP. V dropped 7 bases and J dropped 1 base, with 15 bases sitting between them. The CDR3: CASANRAVGTDTQYF. In DNA, the CDR3 is TGTGCTAGTGCTAACAGGGCGGTTGGCACAGATACGCAGTATTTT.

The rearrangement uses TRBV28 and TRBJ2-7, with 8 bases that match TRBD2. CDR3 length: 12 amino acids. Germline CDR1 and CDR2: MDHEN and SYDVKM. The CDR3 DNA sequence: TGTGCAGCGGGGGAAGCCGCCTACGAGCAGTACTTC. Its translation is CAAGEAAYEQYF.

Regarding this clone: The sample holds other DNA sequences that translate to the same CDR3. This chain joins TRBV11-3 and TRBJ1-4; D is perhaps TRBD1 (6 bases). This CDR3 is 14 amino acids long. The V end lost 4 bases, the J end lost 5 bases, and 11 bases lay between the germline ends. Germline V lookup: CDR1 SGHNT, CDR2 YENEEA. CDR3 sequence reads: CASSSDRVNEKLFF. The CDR3, as DNA: TGTGCCAGCAGCTCGGACAGAGTAAATGAAAAACTGTTTTTT.

This clone appeared a few times. The genes are TRBV4-3 and TRBJ1-1, with 7 bases identical to TRBD1. CDR1 LGHNA and CDR2 YSLEER come from the germline V gene. The CDR3 is made up of 15 amino acids. V lost 2 bases to trimming and J lost 4 bases; unmatched junction nucleotides: 7. The CDR3 DNA reads as TGCGCCAGCAGCCAAAGTATCAGGGGGGCCACTGAAGCTTTCTTT. Protein sequence: CASSQSIRGATEAFF.

Note on this clone: Germline and junction disagree at one end, which may indicate a read error. Other DNA sequences in the same sample also yield this CDR3. V and J are TRBV27 and TRBJ1-1; D unclear. This CDR3 spans 13 amino acids. The germline V gene encodes CDR1 MNHEY and CDR2 SMNVEV (reference sequence). This chain's CDR3 is CASSFLGSTEAFF. CDR3 nucleotide sequence: TGTGCCAGCAGTTTTCTGGGGAGCACTGAAGCCTTCTTT.

Turning to this clone: One end of the junction does not line up with germline, which may come from a read error. The rearrangement uses TRBV9 and TRBJ2-7, with no clear D. Germline lookup yields CDR1 SGDLS and CDR2 YYNGEE. CDR3 length: 12 residues. The CDR3 sequence is CASSAGENIITF. The CDR3 DNA reads TGTGCCAGCAGCGCAGGCGAGAACATAATTACCTTC.